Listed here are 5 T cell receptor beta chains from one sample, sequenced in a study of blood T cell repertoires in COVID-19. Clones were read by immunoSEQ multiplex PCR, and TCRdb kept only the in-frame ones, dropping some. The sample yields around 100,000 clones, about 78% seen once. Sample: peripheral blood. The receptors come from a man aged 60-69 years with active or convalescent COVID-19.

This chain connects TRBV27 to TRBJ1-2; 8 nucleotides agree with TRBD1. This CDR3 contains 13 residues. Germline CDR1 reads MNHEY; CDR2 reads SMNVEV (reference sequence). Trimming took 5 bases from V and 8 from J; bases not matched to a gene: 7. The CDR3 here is CASSPDRGEGYTF. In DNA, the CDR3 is TGTGCCAGCAGTCCAGACAGGGGAGAGGGCTACACCTTC.

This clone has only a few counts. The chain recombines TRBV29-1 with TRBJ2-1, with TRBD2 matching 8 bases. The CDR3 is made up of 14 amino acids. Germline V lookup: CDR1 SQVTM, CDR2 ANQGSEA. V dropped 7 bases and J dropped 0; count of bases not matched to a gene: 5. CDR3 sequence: CSALAGSSYNEQFF. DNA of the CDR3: TGCAGCGCCTTAGCGGGAAGCTCCTACAATGAGCAGTTCTTC.

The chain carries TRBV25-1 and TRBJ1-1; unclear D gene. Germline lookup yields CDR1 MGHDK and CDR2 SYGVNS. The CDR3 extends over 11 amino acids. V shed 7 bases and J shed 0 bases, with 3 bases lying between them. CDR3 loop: CASTMNTEAFF. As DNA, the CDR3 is TGTGCCAGCACCATGAACACTGAAGCTTTCTTT.

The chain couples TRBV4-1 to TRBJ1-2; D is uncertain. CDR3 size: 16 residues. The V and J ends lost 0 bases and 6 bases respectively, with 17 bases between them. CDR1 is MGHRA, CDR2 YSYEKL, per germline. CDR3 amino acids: CASSQEAVGGFDGYTF. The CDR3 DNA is TGCGCCAGCAGCCAAGAGGCGGTGGGAGGGTTTGATGGCTACACCTTC.

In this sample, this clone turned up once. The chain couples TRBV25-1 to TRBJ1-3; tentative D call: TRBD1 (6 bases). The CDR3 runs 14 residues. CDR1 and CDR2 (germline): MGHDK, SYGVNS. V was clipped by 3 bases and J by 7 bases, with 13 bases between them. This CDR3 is CASSDRTAVNTIYF. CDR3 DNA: TGTGCCAGCAGTGACAGGACAGCCGTTAACACCATATATTTT.